The sequence of this T cell receptor beta chain was determined in a study of early T cells in non-severe SARS-CoV-2 infection. CDR3 length: 13 amino acids. Germline loops: CDR1 ENHRY, CDR2 SYGVKD. The V end was cut by 4 bases, the J end by 2 bases, with 8 bases between. TCRdb ran MiXCR on the 5' RACE reads and lists one entry per CDR3 protein. Here the sample spans 88,000 or so distinct CDR3 sequences, around 14% being singletons. This clonotype was observed a handful of times. Material: whole blood. The TCR was taken from an adult who was a healthcare worker with PCR-confirmed SARS-CoV-2 infection or an uninfected control (not recorded which). The chain employs TRBV10-3 and TRBJ1-1; D is possibly TRBD1 (6 bases). The CDR3 loop reads CAISGTVNTEAFF. The CDR3 coding sequence is TGTGCCATCAGTGGGACAGTAAACACTGAAGCTTTCTTT.